This paragraph covers one TCR beta chain sequence. The antigen remains undetermined. The V end lost 5 bases, the J end lost 8 bases, and 20 bases lay between the germline ends. Germline CDR1 and CDR2: SGDLS and YYNGEE. The length of the CDR3 is 15 residues. TCRdb re-analysed the 5' RACE reads in MiXCR, keeping a single row per CDR3 protein. The table lists around 130,000 distinct CDR3 sequences, approximately 17% of them singletons, with roughly 30% in the top ten. The entry originates in a study of CD8 T cells in ankylosing spondylitis. Findings of the study overall: Earlier work had already found some motif variants in reactive arthritis synovial fluid and blood. Roughly eight highly homologous variants made up a TCR beta motif that seemed to typify ankylosing spondylitis blood.

The sample was blood, either unsorted or a sorted T cell fraction (not recorded which). This chain joins TRBV9 and TRBJ2-1; the D is unclear. The sequence came from a male donor with ankylosing spondylitis. CDR3 nucleotides: TGTGCCAGCAGTCCGTTTTGGCTTTTAACCCATGAGCAGTTCTTC. The encoded protein is CASSPFWLLTHEQFF.